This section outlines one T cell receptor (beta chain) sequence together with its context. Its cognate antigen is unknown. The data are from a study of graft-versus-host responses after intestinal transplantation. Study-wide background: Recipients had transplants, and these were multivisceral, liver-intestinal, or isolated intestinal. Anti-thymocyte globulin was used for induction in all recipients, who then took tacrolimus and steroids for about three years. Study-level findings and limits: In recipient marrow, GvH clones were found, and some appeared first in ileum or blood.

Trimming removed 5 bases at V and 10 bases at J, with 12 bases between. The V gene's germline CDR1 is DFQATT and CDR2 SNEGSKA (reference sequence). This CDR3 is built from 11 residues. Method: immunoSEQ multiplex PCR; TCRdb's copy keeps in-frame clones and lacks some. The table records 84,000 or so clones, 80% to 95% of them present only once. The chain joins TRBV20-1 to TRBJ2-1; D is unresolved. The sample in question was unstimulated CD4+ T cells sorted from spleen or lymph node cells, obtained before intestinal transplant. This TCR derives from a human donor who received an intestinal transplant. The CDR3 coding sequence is TGCAGTGCTCCCTTGATTGCGGAGCAGTTCTTC. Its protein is CSAPLIAEQFF.